This T cell receptor beta chain was captured by sequencing in a study of blood T cell repertoires in COVID-19. Study information: Researchers got acute and convalescent COVID-19 samples from the United States, Italy and Spain. Sample material is recorded as cDNA or gDNA derived from T cells, B-cell-depleted T cells, or PBMCs.

Generated by immunoSEQ multiplex PCR, the TCRdb table keeps only in-frame clones and is missing some. The sample has roughly 330,000 clones; roughly 90% are singletons. Sequenced sample: peripheral blood. The source of this sequence is a woman in her fifties or sixties with active or convalescent COVID-19.

Written as DNA, the CDR3 is TGTGCCAGCAGCCCCAAGGGACTAGCGGGAGCTTATGAGCAGTTCTTC. Encoded protein: CASSPKGLAGAYEQFF. The chain recombines TRBV7-9 with TRBJ2-1, with 14 bases lining up with TRBD2. Trimming took 5 bases from V and 8 from J; bases not matched to a gene: 8. The length of the CDR3 is 16 residues. The germline gives CDR1 SEHNR, CDR2 FQNEAQ (reference sequence).